A selection of T cell receptor beta chains follows, all from one sample in a study of blood T cell repertoires in COVID-19. Libraries were prepared by immunoSEQ multiplex PCR; TCRdb keeps only in-frame clonotypes and omits some of them. The sample has 300,000 to 400,000 clones, just over 85% seen once. The sequenced sample consisted of PBMCs or T cells enriched from blood (not recorded which). These receptors came from a woman aged 40 to 55 with acute COVID-19. Both conserved end residues are part of each CDR3. The order of the fields is D gene, J gene, V gene, clone size, CDR3 protein, CDR3 DNA. A D gene is named only where the DNA matches it firmly. Some rows mark clone size as missing; the rest say once, few, many or name a class of expanded clone.

D: -; J: TRBJ2-3; V: TRBV9; size: -; CDR3: CASSVGYWSTDTQYF; DNA: TGTGCCAGCAGCGTAGGTTACTGGAGCACAGATACGCAGTATTTT
D: TRBD2; J: TRBJ2-5; V: TRBV28; size: -; CDR3: CASSLAGGQETQYF; DNA: TGTGCCAGCAGTTTAGCGGGAGGCCAAGAGACCCAGTACTTC
D: TRBD1; J: TRBJ1-6; V: TRBV19; size: -; CDR3: CASSGDSYSPLHF; DNA: TGTGCCAGTAGTGGGGACAGTTATTCACCCCTCCACTTT
D: -; J: TRBJ1-2; V: TRBV2; size: -; CDR3: CASEEGGYGYTF; DNA: TGTGCCAGCGAGGAGGGCGGCTATGGCTACACCTTC
D: -; J: TRBJ2-1; V: TRBV6-5; size: -; CDR3: CASKDGSRVDEQFF; DNA: TGTGCCAGCAAAGACGGGTCTCGGGTCGATGAGCAGTTCTTC
D: TRBD1; J: TRBJ1-2; V: TRBV6-5; size: -; CDR3: CASSRDSYYGYTF; DNA: TGTGCCAGCAGCAGGGACAGCTACTATGGCTACACCTTC
D: TRBD1; J: TRBJ1-2; V: TRBV10-3; size: -; CDR3: CAISEPPGQGSGYTF; DNA: TGTGCCATCAGTGAGCCTCCGGGACAGGGGTCGGGCTACACCTTC
D: -; J: TRBJ1-1; V: TRBV4-2; size: -; CDR3: CASSQDESVLEAFF; DNA: TGTGCCAGCAGCCAAGATGAATCAGTCCTTGAAGCTTTCTTT
D: -; J: TRBJ1-6; V: TRBV6-1; size: -; CDR3: CASSEAGNSPLHF; DNA: TGTGCCAGCAGTGAGGCAGGGAATTCACCCCTCCACTTT
D: TRBD1; J: TRBJ1-4; V: TRBV19; size: -; CDR3: CASRFDRGGNEKLFF; DNA: TGTGCCAGTAGATTCGACAGGGGAGGTAATGAAAAACTGTTTTTT
D: -; J: TRBJ2-2; V: TRBV27; size: -; CDR3: CASSFGERAGELFF; DNA: TGTGCCAGCAGTTTCGGGGAAAGGGCCGGGGAGCTGTTTTTT
D: -; J: TRBJ1-5; V: TRBV12-1; size: -; CDR3: CASSFGQGNQPQHF; DNA: -
D: TRBD1; J: TRBJ1-5; V: TRBV6-2/TRBV6-3; size: -; CDR3: CASSYGTGPSNQPQHF; DNA: TGTGCCAGCAGTTACGGGACAGGGCCTTCCAATCAGCCCCAGCATTTT
D: TRBD1; J: TRBJ2-7; V: TRBV5-4; size: -; CDR3: CASSRGRQGAFEQYF; DNA: TGTGCCAGCAGCCGAGGGAGACAGGGGGCGTTTGAGCAGTACTTC
D: -; J: TRBJ1-2; V: TRBV7-9; size: -; CDR3: CASSLEAGGGYTF; DNA: TGTGCCAGCAGCCTAGAAGCGGGGGGCGGCTACACCTTC
D: TRBD1; J: TRBJ2-1; V: TRBV5-1; size: once; CDR3: CASSPIQGARNEQFF; DNA: TGCGCCAGCAGCCCCATCCAGGGGGCTCGTAATGAGCAGTTCTTC
D: -; J: TRBJ2-2; V: TRBV2; size: -; CDR3: CASRKTDTNTGELFF; DNA: TGTGCCAGCAGGAAGACAGATACGAACACCGGGGAGCTGTTTTTT
D: TRBD2; J: TRBJ2-5; V: TRBV19; size: -; CDR3: CASMASGSRKETQYF; DNA: TGTGCCAGTATGGCGAGCGGGAGTCGTAAAGAGACCCAGTACTTC
D: TRBD1; J: TRBJ1-1; V: TRBV5-4; size: -; CDR3: CASSRDREMSEAFF; DNA: TGTGCCAGCAGCCGGGACAGGGAAATGTCTGAAGCTTTCTTT
D: TRBD1; J: TRBJ1-6; V: TRBV25-1; size: -; CDR3: CASRAPGTGHSPLHF; DNA: TGTGCCAGCAGGGCTCCCGGGACAGGGCACTCACCCCTCCACTTT
D: TRBD1; J: TRBJ1-2; V: TRBV7-9; size: -; CDR3: CASNNPGQGGHGYTF; DNA: TGTGCCAGCAATAACCCAGGACAGGGAGGGCATGGCTACACCTTC
D: TRBD2; J: TRBJ2-1; V: TRBV2; size: -; CDR3: CASSFLAGVGNEQFF; DNA: TGTGCCAGCAGTTTCCTAGCGGGAGTCGGTAATGAGCAGTTCTTC
D: -; J: TRBJ1-1; V: TRBV19; size: -; CDR3: CASSIGGRGTEAFF; DNA: TGTGCCAGTAGTATAGGGGGTCGCGGGACTGAAGCTTTCTTT
D: -; J: TRBJ1-4; V: TRBV15; size: -; CDR3: CATSRATTTKLFF; DNA: TGTGCCACCAGCAGAGCGACCACTACAAAACTGTTTTTT
D: TRBD1; J: TRBJ1-1; V: TRBV7-2; size: -; CDR3: CASSLYGAGGRTEAFF; DNA: TGTGCCAGCAGCTTATACGGGGCAGGGGGAAGAACTGAAGCTTTCTTT
D: -; J: TRBJ1-4; V: TRBV6-2/TRBV6-3; size: -; CDR3: CASSLGLSNEKLFF; DNA: TGTGCCAGCAGCCTTGGACTGTCGAATGAAAAACTGTTTTTT
D: TRBD1; J: TRBJ1-5; V: TRBV28; size: -; CDR3: CASSLFGTRGVEQPQHF; DNA: TGTGCCAGCAGTTTATTCGGTACCAGGGGGGTCGAGCAGCCCCAGCATTTT
D: -; J: TRBJ2-1; V: TRBV21-1; size: -; CDR3: CASSKVGQGASYNEQFF; DNA: -
D: TRBD1; J: TRBJ1-6; V: TRBV6-5; size: -; CDR3: CVSQQGASYNSPLHF; DNA: TGTGTCAGCCAACAGGGGGCATCCTATAATTCACCCCTCCACTTT
D: -; J: TRBJ2-1; V: TRBV5-1; size: -; CDR3: CASSSFQTQSSYNEQFF; DNA: TGCGCCAGCAGTTCATTCCAAACACAGTCCTCCTACAATGAGCAGTTCTTC
D: -; J: TRBJ2-1; V: TRBV3-1/TRBV3-2; size: -; CDR3: CASSQVLDSISYNEQFF; DNA: TGTGCCAGCAGCCAAGTCCTGGACAGTATCTCCTACAATGAGCAGTTCTTC
D: TRBD2; J: TRBJ2-3; V: TRBV7-6; size: few; CDR3: CASSSVAGASTDTQYF; DNA: TGTGCCAGCAGCTCAGTAGCGGGGGCTAGCACAGATACGCAGTATTTT
D: -; J: TRBJ1-1; V: TRBV28; size: -; CDR3: CASSTTLLNTEAFF; DNA: TGTGCCAGCAGTACTACCCTTTTGAACACTGAAGCTTTCTTT
D: TRBD1; J: TRBJ1-6; V: TRBV7-2; size: -; CDR3: CASSQGQGNSPLHF; DNA: TGTGCCAGCAGCCAGGGACAGGGCAATTCACCCCTCCACTTT
D: TRBD1; J: TRBJ1-2; V: TRBV2; size: -; CDR3: CASSLTGLVYGYTF; DNA: TGTGCCAGCAGTTTGACAGGGTTAGTCTATGGCTACACCTTC